This paragraph covers one T cell receptor beta chain sequence. This sample is drawn from a study of blood T cell repertoires in COVID-19. CDR3 size: 13 residues. Trimming shortened V by 6 bases and J by 4 bases, and 10 bases separated the two germline ends. CDR1 and CDR2 (germline): SQVTM, ANQGSEA. Assay used: immunoSEQ multiplex PCR; TCRdb lists only in-frame clones, some missing. Found here are fewer than 120,000 clones, around 90% of them singletons; the top ten hold less than 3.5%. The rearrangement uses TRBV29-1 and TRBJ2-6; D remains unclear. The sequence derives from a woman in her 50s with acute or convalescent COVID-19. Sequences were obtained from peripheral blood. The DNA for the CDR3 is TGCAGCGTCGGTCTCTCCGGGGCCAACGTCCTGACTTTC. It specifies CSVGLSGANVLTF. Complete variable domain (other parts from reference TRBV29-1 and TRBJ2-6): SAVISQKPSRDICQRGTSLTIQCQVDSQVTMMFWYRQQPGQSLTLIATANQGSEATYESGFVIDKFPISRPNLTFSTLTVSNMSPEDSSIYLCSVGLSGANVLTFGAGSRLTVL.